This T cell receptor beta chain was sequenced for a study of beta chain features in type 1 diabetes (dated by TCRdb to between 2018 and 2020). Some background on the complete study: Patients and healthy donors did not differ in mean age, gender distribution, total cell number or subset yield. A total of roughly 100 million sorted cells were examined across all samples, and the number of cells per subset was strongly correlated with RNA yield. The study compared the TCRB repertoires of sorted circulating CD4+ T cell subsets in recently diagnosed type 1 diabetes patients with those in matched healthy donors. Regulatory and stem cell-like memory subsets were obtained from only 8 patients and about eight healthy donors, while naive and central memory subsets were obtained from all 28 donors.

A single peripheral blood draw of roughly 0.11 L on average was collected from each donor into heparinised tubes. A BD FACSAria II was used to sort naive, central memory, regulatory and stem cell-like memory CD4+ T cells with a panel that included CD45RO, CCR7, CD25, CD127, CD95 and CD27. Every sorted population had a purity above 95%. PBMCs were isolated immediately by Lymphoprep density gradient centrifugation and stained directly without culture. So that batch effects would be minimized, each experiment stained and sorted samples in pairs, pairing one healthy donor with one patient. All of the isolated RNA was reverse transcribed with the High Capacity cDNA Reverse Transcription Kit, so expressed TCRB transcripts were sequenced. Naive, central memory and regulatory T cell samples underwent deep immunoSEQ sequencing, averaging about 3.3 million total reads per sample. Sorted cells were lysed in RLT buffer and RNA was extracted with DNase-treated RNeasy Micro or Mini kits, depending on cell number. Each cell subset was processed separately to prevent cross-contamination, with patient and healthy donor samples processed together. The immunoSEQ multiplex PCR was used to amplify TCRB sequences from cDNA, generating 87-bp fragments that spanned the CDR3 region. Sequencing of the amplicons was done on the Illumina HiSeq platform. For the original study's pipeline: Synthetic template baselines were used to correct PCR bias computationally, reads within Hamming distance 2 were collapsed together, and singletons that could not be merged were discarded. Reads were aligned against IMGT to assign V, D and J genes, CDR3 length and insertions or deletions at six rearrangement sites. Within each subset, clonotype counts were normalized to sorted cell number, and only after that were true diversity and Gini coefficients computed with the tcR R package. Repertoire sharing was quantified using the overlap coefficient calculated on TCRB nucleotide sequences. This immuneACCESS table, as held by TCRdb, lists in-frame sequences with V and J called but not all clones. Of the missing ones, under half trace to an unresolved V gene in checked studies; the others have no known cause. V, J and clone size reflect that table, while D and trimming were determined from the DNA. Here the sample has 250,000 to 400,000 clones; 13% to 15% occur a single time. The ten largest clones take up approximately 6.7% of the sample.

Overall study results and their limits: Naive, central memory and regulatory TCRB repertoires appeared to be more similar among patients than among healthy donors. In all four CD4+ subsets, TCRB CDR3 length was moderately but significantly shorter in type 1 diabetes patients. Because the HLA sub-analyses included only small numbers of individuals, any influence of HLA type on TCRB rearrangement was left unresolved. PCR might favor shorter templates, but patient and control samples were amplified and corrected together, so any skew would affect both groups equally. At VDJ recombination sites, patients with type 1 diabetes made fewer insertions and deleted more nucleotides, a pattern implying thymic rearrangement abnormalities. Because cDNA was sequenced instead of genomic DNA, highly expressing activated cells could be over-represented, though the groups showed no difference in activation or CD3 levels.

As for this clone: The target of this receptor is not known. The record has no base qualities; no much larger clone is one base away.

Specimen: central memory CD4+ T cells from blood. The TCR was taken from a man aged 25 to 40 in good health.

Read as DNA, the sequence is TGTGCCAGCAGCTTCATGAGTGAGCAGTTCTTC. Translated, this is CASSFMSEQFF. The sequence links TRBV5-6 to TRBJ2-1; no D gene can be assigned with confidence. Taken from cysteine to phenylalanine, the CDR3 has 11 residues. The only DNA kept is the CDR3, 33 bases in frame from the first base. CDR1 and CDR2 (SGHDT, YYEEEE) derive from the germline V gene. The V end loses 2 bases and the J end loses 9 bases, and a stretch of 6 bases separates them.